The present TCR beta chain was sequenced within a study of cytomegalovirus exposure and HLA in healthy donors. General study points: Reports described diagnosis of cytomegalovirus status by the classifier as highly specific and sensitive.

To note about this clone: Its antigen is undetermined.

Primers: 60 Vbeta forward and 13 Jbeta reverse. The assay was immunoSEQ multiplex PCR, and TCRdb's table has in-frame clones only and misses some. The listing contains some 70,000 clones. Germline CDR1 is MNHNY and CDR2 is SVGAGI (reference sequence). The CDR3 covers 14 residues. Trimming cost V 8 bases and J 5 bases, with 13 bases left between them. This clonotype was sampled from a man in his forties in good health and CMV-seronegative. The chain employs TRBV6-6 and TRBJ1-6; D uncertain. The material sequenced was PBMCs. The CDR3 nucleotides are TGTGCCAGCCTGCGGCACCAAGATAATTCACCCCTCCACTTT. Translating it yields CASLRHQDNSPLHF.